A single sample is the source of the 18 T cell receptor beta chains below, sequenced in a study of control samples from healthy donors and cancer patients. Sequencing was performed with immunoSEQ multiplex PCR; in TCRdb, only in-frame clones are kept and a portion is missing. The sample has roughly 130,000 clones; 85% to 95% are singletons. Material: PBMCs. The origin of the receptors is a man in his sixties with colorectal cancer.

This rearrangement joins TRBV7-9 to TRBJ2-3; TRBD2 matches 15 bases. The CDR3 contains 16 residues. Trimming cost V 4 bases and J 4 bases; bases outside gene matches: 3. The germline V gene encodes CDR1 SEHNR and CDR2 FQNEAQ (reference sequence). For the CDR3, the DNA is TGTGCCAGCAGCTGGACTAGCGGGGGGGCGGCAGATACGCAGTATTTT. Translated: CASSWTSGGAADTQYF.

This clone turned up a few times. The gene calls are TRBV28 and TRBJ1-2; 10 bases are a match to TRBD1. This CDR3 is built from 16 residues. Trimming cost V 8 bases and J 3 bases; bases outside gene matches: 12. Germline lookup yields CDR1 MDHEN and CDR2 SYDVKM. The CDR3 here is CASRRGTGVNDYGYTF. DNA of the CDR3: TGTGCCAGCCGTCGAGGGACAGGGGTTAACGACTATGGCTACACCTTC.

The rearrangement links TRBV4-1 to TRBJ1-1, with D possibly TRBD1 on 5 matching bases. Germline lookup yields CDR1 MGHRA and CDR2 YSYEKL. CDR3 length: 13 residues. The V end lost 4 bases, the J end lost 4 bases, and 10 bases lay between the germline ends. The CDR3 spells CASSLGGGTEAFF. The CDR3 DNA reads TGCGCCAGCAGCCTCGGCGGGGGCACTGAAGCTTTCTTT.

The CDR3 nucleotides are TGCGCCAGCAGCTTGTTTGGAGTCCCGAACACTGAAGCTTTCTTT. It translates to CASSLFGVPNTEAFF. This chain joins TRBV5-1 and TRBJ1-1; D remains unclear. Germline CDR1 reads SGHRS; CDR2 reads YFSETQ. Trimming removed 1 base from V and 1 base from J, with 11 bases in between. The CDR3 extends over 15 amino acids.

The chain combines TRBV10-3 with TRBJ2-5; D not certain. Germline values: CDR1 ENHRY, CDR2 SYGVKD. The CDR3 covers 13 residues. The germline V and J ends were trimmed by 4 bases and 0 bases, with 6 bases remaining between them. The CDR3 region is CAISAPNQETQYF. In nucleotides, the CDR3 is TGTGCCATCAGTGCTCCAAACCAAGAGACCCAGTACTTC.

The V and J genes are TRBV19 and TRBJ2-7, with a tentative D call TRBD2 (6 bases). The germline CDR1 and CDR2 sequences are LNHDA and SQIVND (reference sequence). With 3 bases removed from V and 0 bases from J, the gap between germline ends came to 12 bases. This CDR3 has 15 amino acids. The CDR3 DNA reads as TGTGCCAGTAGTATCTCGGGGGAAAACTCCTACGAGCAGTACTTC. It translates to CASSISGENSYEQYF.

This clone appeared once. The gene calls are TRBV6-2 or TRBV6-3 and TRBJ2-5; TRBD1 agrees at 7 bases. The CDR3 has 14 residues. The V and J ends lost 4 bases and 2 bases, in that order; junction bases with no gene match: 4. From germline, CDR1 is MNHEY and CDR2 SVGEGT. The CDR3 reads CASSSWGQQETQYF. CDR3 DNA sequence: TGTGCCAGCAGTTCCTGGGGACAGCAAGAGACCCAGTACTTC.

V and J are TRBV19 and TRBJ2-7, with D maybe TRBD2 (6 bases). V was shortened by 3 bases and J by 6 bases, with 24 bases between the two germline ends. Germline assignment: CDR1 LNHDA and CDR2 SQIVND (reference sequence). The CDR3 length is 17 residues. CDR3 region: CASSMGSGLQAVGEQYF. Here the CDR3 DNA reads TGTGCCAGTAGTATGGGATCGGGACTCCAGGCTGTAGGCGAGCAGTACTTC. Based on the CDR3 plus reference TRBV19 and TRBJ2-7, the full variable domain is DGGITQSPKYLFRKEGQNVTLSCEQNLNHDAMYWYRQDPGQGLRLIYYSQIVNDFQKGDIAEGYSVSREKKESFPLTVTSAQKNPTAFYLCASSMGSGLQAVGEQYFGPGTRLTVT.

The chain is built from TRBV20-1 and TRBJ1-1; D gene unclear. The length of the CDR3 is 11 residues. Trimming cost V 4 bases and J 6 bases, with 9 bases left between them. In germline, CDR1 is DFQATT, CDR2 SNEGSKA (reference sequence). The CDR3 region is CSATRMAEAFF. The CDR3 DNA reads TGCAGTGCTACACGGATGGCTGAAGCTTTCTTT.

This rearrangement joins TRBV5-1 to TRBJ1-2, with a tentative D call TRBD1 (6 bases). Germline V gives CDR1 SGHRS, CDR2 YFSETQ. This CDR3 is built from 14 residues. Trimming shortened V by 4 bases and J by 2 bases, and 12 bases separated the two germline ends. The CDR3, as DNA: TGCGCCAGCAGCCCCAGGGACATGAACTATGGCTACACCTTC. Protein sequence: CASSPRDMNYGYTF.

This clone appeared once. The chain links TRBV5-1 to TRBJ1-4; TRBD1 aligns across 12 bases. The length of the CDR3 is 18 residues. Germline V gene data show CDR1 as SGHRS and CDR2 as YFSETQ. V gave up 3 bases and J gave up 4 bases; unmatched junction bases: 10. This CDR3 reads CASSYGTGGGGVNEKLFF. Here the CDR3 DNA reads TGCGCCAGCAGCTATGGGACAGGGGGCGGTGGCGTTAATGAAAAACTGTTTTTT.

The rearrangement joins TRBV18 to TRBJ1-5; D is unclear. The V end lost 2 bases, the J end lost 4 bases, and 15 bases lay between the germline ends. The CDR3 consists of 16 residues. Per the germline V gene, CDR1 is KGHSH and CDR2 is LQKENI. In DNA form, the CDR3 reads TGTGCCAGCTCACCAGGTCCTCCCTACACTAATCAGCCCCAGCATTTT. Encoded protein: CASSPGPPYTNQPQHF.

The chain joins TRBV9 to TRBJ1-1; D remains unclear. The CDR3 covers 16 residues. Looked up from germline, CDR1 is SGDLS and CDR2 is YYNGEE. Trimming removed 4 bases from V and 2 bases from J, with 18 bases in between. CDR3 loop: CASSSPPGIFNTEAFF. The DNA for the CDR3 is TGTGCCAGCAGCTCACCCCCCGGGATATTCAACACTGAAGCTTTCTTT.

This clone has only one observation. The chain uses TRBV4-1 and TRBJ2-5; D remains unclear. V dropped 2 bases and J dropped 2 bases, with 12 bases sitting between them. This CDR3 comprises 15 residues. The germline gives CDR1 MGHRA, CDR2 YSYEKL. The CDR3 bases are TGCGCCAGCAGCCAATGGGCCAGTCAACAAGAGACCCAGTACTTC. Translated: CASSQWASQQETQYF.

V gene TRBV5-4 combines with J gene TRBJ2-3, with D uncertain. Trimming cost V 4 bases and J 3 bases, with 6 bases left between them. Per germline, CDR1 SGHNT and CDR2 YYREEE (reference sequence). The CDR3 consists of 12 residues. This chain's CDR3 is CASSLPTDTQYF. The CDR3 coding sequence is TGTGCCAGCAGCCTCCCGACAGATACGCAGTATTTT.

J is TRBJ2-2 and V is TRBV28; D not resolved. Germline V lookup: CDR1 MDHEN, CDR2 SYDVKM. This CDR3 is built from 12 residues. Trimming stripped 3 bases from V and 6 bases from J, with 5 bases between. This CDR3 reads CASSFWSGELFF. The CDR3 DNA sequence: TGTGCCAGCAGTTTCTGGTCCGGGGAGCTGTTTTTT.

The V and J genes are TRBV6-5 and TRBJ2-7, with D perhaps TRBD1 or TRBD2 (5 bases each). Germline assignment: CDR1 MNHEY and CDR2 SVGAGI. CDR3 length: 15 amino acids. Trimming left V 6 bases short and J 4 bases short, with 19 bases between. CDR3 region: CASRSGTSTPYEQYF. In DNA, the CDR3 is TGTGCCAGCAGGTCCGGGACGTCGACCCCTTACGAGCAGTACTTC.

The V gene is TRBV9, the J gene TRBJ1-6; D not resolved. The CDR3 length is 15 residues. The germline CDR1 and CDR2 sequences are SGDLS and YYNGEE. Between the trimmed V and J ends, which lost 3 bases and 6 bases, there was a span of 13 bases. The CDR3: CASSASGSLNSPLHF. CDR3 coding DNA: TGTGCCAGCAGCGCCTCCGGGTCTCTTAATTCACCCCTCCACTTT. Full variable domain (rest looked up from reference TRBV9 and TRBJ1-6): DSGVTQTPKHLITATGQRVTLRCSPRSGDLSVYWYQQSLDQGLQFLIQYYNGEERAKGNILERFSAQQFPDLHSELNLSSLELGDSALYFCASSASGSLNSPLHFGNGTRLTVT.